Listed below are T cell receptor beta chains from one sample, sequenced in a study of graft-versus-host responses after intestinal transplantation. The antigens of these receptors remain unknown. Clones were sequenced by immunoSEQ multiplex PCR, and TCRdb holds only the in-frame ones, with some missing. The repertoire holds about 88,000 clones, with approximately 90% as singletons. The sequences come from unstimulated CD4+ T cells sorted from spleen or lymph node cells, collected before transplant. These receptors originate from a human donor who was the organ donor for an intestinal transplant. Each CDR3 is given with its conserved first and last residue. The D gene is left open where the match is weak. Size values are once, few and many counts, or a class for expanded clones, and some rows have none.

J gene,clone size,V gene,D gene,CDR3 DNA,CDR3 protein
TRBJ2-3,-,TRBV4-2,TRBD2,TGTGCCAGCAGCCAAGATCAGGGGACTAGCGGATTTACAGATACGCAGTATTTT,CASSQDQGTSGFTDTQYF
TRBJ2-3,-,TRBV5-1,TRBD2,TGCGCCAGCAGCTTGGGACTAGCAGGAACTCCGTCAGATACGCAGTATTTT,CASSLGLAGTPSDTQYF
TRBJ1-2,-,TRBV30,-,TGTGCCTGGAGTGTACTCGGGGGAGGCTACACCTTC,CAWSVLGGGYTF
TRBJ2-3,-,TRBV15,TRBD2,TGTGCCACCAGCAGAGATTACGGGGGGGCAAATACGCAGTATTTT,CATSRDYGGANTQYF
TRBJ1-2,once,TRBV5-1,-,TGCGCCAGCAGCATCGGACAGCAGTCGAACTATGGCTACACCTTC,CASSIGQQSNYGYTF
TRBJ1-1,-,TRBV6-5,TRBD1,TGTGCCAGCATTCCAACAGGGGCCCGCACTGAAGCTTTCTTT,CASIPTGARTEAFF
TRBJ2-7,-,TRBV6-1,TRBD1,TGTGCCAGCAGTGAAGCGCTTCTGGACAGGGGATACGAGCAGTACTTC,CASSEALLDRGYEQYF
TRBJ2-3,-,TRBV19,TRBD2,TGTGCCAGTACCCTCCGACTAGCGGGAGGGTGGGATACGCAGTATTTT,CASTLRLAGGWDTQYF
TRBJ1-4,-,TRBV11-3,-,TGTGCCAGCAGCCCCTTCGGGGAAAAACTGTTTTTT,CASSPFGEKLFF
TRBJ2-7,-,TRBV28,TRBD2,TGTGCCAGCAGTTTACCGACGGGACTAGCGGGCTACGAGCAGTACTTC,CASSLPTGLAGYEQYF
TRBJ2-5,-,TRBV4-2,-,TGTGCCAGCAGCCAATCCCGGCAGACTAGAGTATTTGAGACCCAGTACTTC,CASSQSRQTRVFETQYF
TRBJ1-6,few,TRBV6-6,-,TGTGCCAGCAGTTATGCTGAGGACTATAATTCACCCCTCCACTTT,CASSYAEDYNSPLHF
TRBJ2-3,-,TRBV5-1,-,TGCGCCAGCAGCTTCGTGACTAGTAGCACAGATACGCAGTATTTT,CASSFVTSSTDTQYF
TRBJ2-7,-,TRBV28,TRBD1,TGTGCCAGCAGTCGAGCTCGCCGGGACAGGGGTTCAGTTTTTCACTACGAGCAGTACTTC,CASSRARRDRGSVFHYEQYF
TRBJ1-2,-,TRBV7-9,-,TGTGCCAGCAGCTTAGATACCAGGCACGTTAAGAATGGCTACACCTTC,CASSLDTRHVKNGYTF
TRBJ2-2,few,TRBV19,-,TGTGCCAGTACCCTGGCAGGGGCCACCCTCGGGGAGCTGTTTTTT,CASTLAGATLGELFF
TRBJ2-7,-,TRBV11-2,TRBD2,TGTGCCAGCACCGGTTGGGCTAGCGGGACCTACGAGCAGTACTTC,CASTGWASGTYEQYF
TRBJ2-3,-,TRBV30,-,TGTGCCTGGAGTTTATCAGATACGCAGTATTTT,CAWSLSDTQYF
TRBJ1-2,-,TRBV6-5,TRBD1,TGTGCCAGCAGTTACAAACAGGGGAGTGGCTACACCTTC,CASSYKQGSGYTF
TRBJ2-2,-,TRBV5-1,-,TGCGCCAGCGGTGATAGGTGGGCCCTCACCGGGGAGCTGTTTTTT,CASGDRWALTGELFF
TRBJ1-3,-,TRBV5-5,-,TGTGCCAGCAGCTCACCTATGCGCAACACCATATATTTT,CASSSPMRNTIYF
TRBJ1-2,once,TRBV6-4,-,TGTGCCAGCAGCAAAGAAGGGGGACGGCTGAACTATGGCTACACCTTC,CASSKEGGRLNYGYTF
TRBJ2-7,-,TRBV28,-,TGTGCCAGCAGTGGCGGGTACGAGCAGTACTTC,CASSGGYEQYF
TRBJ1-1,-,TRBV27,TRBD1,TGTGCCACCTCCGGGACAGGGGGGGTTTCTGAAGCTTTCTTT,CATSGTGGVSEAFF
TRBJ1-2,-,TRBV29-1,-,TGCAGCGCCTGGGAAGCAGGTGGGAGATATGGCTACACCTTC,CSAWEAGGRYGYTF
TRBJ2-1,-,TRBV6-6,-,TGTGCCAGCAGAGGAGGACTAAATAGGGCCAATGAGCAGTTCTTC,CASRGGLNRANEQFF
TRBJ2-5,-,TRBV4-1,TRBD2,TGCGCCAGCAGCCAAAGTCTAGCGGGGGGGAGTCGATCACAAGAGACCCAGTACTTC,CASSQSLAGGSRSQETQYF
TRBJ1-1,-,TRBV15,TRBD1,TGTGCCACCAGCAGAGACCCGACAGGGGAAGCTTTCTTT,CATSRDPTGEAFF
TRBJ2-2,-,TRBV19,TRBD1,TGTGCCACCACCGTTGGGGACAGACACACCGGGGAGCTGTTTTTT,CATTVGDRHTGELFF